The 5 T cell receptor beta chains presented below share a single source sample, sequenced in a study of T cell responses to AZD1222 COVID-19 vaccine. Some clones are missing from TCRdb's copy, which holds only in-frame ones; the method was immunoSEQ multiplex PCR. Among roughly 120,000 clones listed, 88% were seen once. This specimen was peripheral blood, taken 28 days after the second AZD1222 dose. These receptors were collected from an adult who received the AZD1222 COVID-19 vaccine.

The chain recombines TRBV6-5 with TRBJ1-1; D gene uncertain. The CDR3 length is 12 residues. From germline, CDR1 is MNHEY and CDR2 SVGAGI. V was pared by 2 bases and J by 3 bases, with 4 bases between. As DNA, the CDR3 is TGTGCCAGCAGTTACGGGGACACTGAAGCTTTCTTT. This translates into CASSYGDTEAFF.

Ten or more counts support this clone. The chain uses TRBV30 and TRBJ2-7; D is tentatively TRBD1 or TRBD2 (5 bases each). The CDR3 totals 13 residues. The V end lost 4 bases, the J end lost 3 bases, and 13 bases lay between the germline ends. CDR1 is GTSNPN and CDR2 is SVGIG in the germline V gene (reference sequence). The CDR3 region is CAWTRDGYYEQYF. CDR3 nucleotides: TGTGCCTGGACCCGGGACGGATACTACGAGCAGTACTTC.

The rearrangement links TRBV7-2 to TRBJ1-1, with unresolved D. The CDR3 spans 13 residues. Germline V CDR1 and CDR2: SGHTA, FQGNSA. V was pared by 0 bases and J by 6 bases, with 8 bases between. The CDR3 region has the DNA TGTGCCAGCAGCTTAGCTCTAGGAGCTGAAGCTTTCTTT. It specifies CASSLALGAEAFF.

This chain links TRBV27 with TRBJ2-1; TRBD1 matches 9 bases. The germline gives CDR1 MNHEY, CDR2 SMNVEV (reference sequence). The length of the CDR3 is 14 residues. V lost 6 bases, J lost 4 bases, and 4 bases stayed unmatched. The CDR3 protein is CASRGQGLYNEQFF. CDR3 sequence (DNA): TGTGCCAGCAGGGGACAGGGACTATACAATGAGCAGTTCTTC.

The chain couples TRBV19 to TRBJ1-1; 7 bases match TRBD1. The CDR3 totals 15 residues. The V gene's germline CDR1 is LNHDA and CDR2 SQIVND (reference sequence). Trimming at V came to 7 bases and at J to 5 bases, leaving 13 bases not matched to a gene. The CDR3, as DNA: TGTGCCAGTAACCTAAATCAGGGGGTAGAGACTGAAGCTTTCTTT. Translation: CASNLNQGVETEAFF.